This entry is about one T cell receptor (beta chain). The table lists this clone with a few counts. Its antigen specificity is not known. It has no much larger one-base neighbor in the sample; base qualities were not kept. This entry is derived from a study of OX40 agonist ivuxolimab in advanced cancers. Regarding the complete study: Ivuxolimab was an agonistic, fully human IgG2 monoclonal antibody directed against OX40 (CD134), a costimulatory receptor. Intravenous ivuxolimab was administered to patients every 2 weeks at six dose levels: 0.01, 0.1, 0.3, 1.5, 3 and 10 mg/kg. Among the 52 dose-escalation patients, about 19 had hepatocellular carcinoma, 15 or so melanoma, 9 renal cell carcinoma and 9 head and neck cancer. The dose-escalation cohort was roughly 87% male with a mean age of roughly 60 years, ranging from roughly 20 to 80. Patients were allowed to have had prior anti-PD-1, anti-PD-L1 or anti-CTLA-4 therapy, and 40% of the dose-escalation patients had previously received checkpoint inhibitors. Partial responses were achieved by three dose-escalation patients, of whom one had hepatocellular carcinoma and two had cutaneous melanoma. The point of sequencing TCRbeta in the periphery was to test whether ivuxolimab changed TCR sequence diversity and drove clonal T-cell expansion. The paper reports the monotherapy dose-escalation portion (N of about 54 patients) of the phase I ivuxolimab trial.

Broad study findings and their caveats: Low levels of normalized T-cell clonal expansion were also seen in some patients who did not respond. After ivuxolimab, CD8+ T cells had more expanded clones than CD4+ T cells on average. At doses from 0.1 to 3.0 mg/kg, clonal expansion was seen in both CD4+ and CD8+ blood T cells between baseline and week 6. In partial responders in the 0.1-3.0 mg/kg groups, normalized peripheral clonal expansion was found to be among the lowest, especially among CD8+ T cells. The antigen specificity of the clonally expanded peripheral T cells was not determined.

Patients with a history of autoimmune disease or receiving systemic immunosuppression were excluded from the trial. Peripheral blood for TCR sequencing was collected from all dose cohorts at baseline, on cycle 4 day 1, and on cycle 7 day 1. The samples were taken from a phase I, first-in-human, multicenter, open-label dose-escalation trial of ivuxolimab. Adults with locally advanced or metastatic melanoma, renal cell carcinoma, hepatocellular carcinoma or head and neck squamous cell carcinoma were enrolled in the trial. Before TCR sequencing, CD4+ T cells and CD8+ T cells were sorted from peripheral blood as separate populations. According to the germline V gene (reference sequence), CDR1 reads WNHNN and CDR2 reads SYGVQD. From its cysteine to its phenylalanine, the CDR3 spans 17 amino acids. Solely the CDR3 DNA is kept, with 51 bases framed from the first base. The trim is 3 bases for V and 4 bases for J, with a gap of 21 bases between the germline ends.

Genomic DNA was extracted from sorted cells for sequencing of the TCRbeta CDR3 region. TCRbeta CDR3 regions were sequenced using the immunoSEQ Assay. The clones in this table, taken by TCRdb from immuneACCESS, are in-frame only. Not every clone is retained; where verified, under half of the shortfall comes from an unresolved V gene, and the cause of the rest is unknown. The sample table lists 3,700 or so clones, 70% to 75% of them with a count of one. The leading ten clones occupy 85% of the sample. Here the sequenced sample was CD4+ or CD8+ T cells sorted from blood, taken in a trial of the OX40 agonist ivuxolimab. The chain is assembled from TRBV10-1 and TRBJ1-1; no D gene can be assigned with confidence. This clonotype originated in an adult with an advanced solid tumor such as melanoma, head and neck, liver or kidney cancer. The bases are TGCGCCAGCAGTGATAGGAGGAGGAATGGTGTAGGCACTGAAGCTTTCTTT. Protein translation: CASSDRRRNGVGTEAFF.